This TCR beta chain was retrieved from a study of blood T cell repertoires in COVID-19. Background on the study: Sites across the United States, Italy and Spain contributed samples from acute and convalescent COVID-19. PBMCs, B-cell-depleted T cells, or T cells provided the cDNA or gDNA that made up the material.

In the authors' methods: Quantification of nucleated cells was approximated via reference gene primer amplification. Generated by immunoSEQ multiplex PCR, the TCRdb table keeps only in-frame clones and is missing some. The D gene and trimming were derived from the DNA, and the V and J assignments and clone size from that table. The sample includes about 280,000 clones, 88% of them seen just once. Germline CDR1 MGHDK, CDR2 SYGVNS. Trimming shortened V by 5 bases and J by 5 bases, and 18 bases separated the two germline ends. The CDR3 is 15 residues long. This rearrangement joins TRBV25-1 to TRBJ1-1, with D possibly TRBD1 on 5 matching bases. The TCR comes from a young man with active or convalescent COVID-19. Sequencing was done on a sample of peripheral blood. This chain's CDR3 is CASSQMEGSRTEAFF. The CDR3 DNA reads TGTGCCAGCAGTCAAATGGAGGGGTCGAGGACTGAAGCTTTCTTT.